This note documents a single TCR beta chain sequence. The V gene end was trimmed by 3 bases and the J gene end by 1 base; junction bases not matched to a gene: 7. The CDR3 is 17 amino acids. Germline-derived CDR1 and CDR2 are MNHEY and SMNVEV (reference sequence). This sample was included in a study of T cell changes during pregnancy in multiple sclerosis. Data came from immunoSEQ multiplex PCR; TCRdb stores just in-frame clones and leaves some out. This table has tens of thousands of clones, just under 95% appearing once. V usage is TRBV27 and J usage is TRBJ1-3, with 9 bases lining up with TRBD1. The receptor's source is a female donor with multiple sclerosis, enrolled in a pregnancy study. Sample: peripheral blood, taken in the third trimester of pregnancy. Here the CDR3 DNA reads TGTGCCAGCAGTTTTATCGGACAGGGGATTTCTGGAAACACCATATATTTT. It translates to CASSFIGQGISGNTIYF.